This is a list of T cell receptor beta chains from one sample in a study of blood T cell repertoires in COVID-19. Sequencing used immunoSEQ multiplex PCR; TCRdb keeps in-frame clones, though not all of them. Of 85,000 to 130,000 clones detected, roughly 85% appear once; the ten largest clones hold roughly 2.7%. Sequenced material: PBMCs or T cells enriched from blood (not recorded which). These receptors were collected from a woman aged 50 to 65 who had recovered from COVID-19. CDR3s include the opening cysteine and the closing phenylalanine or tryptophan. The order of the fields is V gene, CDR3 length, J gene, clone size, D gene, CDR3 DNA, CDR3 protein. A D gene is named only where the DNA matches it firmly. The size of a clone is reported for some rows only, either as once, few or many, or as a class for expanded clones.

TRBV27	17	TRBJ1-1	-	-	TGTGCCAGCAGTTCCCAGGGGCGGAGAAGTGGGAACACTGAAGCTTTCTTT	CASSSQGRRSGNTEAFF
TRBV5-1	18	TRBJ1-6	-	-	TGCGCCAGCAGTCCCGGGATTATGGCCCAAGTAGTTAATTCACCCCTCCACTTT	CASSPGIMAQVVNSPLHF
TRBV12-3/TRBV12-4	12	TRBJ2-2	-	-	TGTGCCAGCAGCCAATTCACCGGGGAGCTGTTTTTT	CASSQFTGELFF
TRBV2	12	TRBJ1-1	-	-	TGTGCCAGCACCAGGGGGAACACTGAAGCTTTCTTT	CASTRGNTEAFF
TRBV28	15	TRBJ2-3	-	TRBD1	TGTGCCAGCAGCCGTGGACAGGGCCTGACAGATACGCAGTATTTT	CASSRGQGLTDTQYF
TRBV6-5	15	TRBJ2-2	-	TRBD2	TGTGCCAGCCGGGGGGGAGGGAGGAACACCGGGGAGCTGTTTTTT	CASRGGGRNTGELFF
TRBV28	13	TRBJ1-5	-	-	TGTGCCAGCAGTCATGAGTTGGATCAGCCCCAGCATTTT	CASSHELDQPQHF
TRBV30	14	TRBJ2-1	-	TRBD2	TGTGCCTACATAGGACTAGCAGGATACAATGAGCAGTTCTTC	CAYIGLAGYNEQFF
TRBV28	13	TRBJ2-7	-	-	TGTGCCAGCAGTTCAGGGGTAACCTACGAGCAGTACTTC	CASSSGVTYEQYF
TRBV4-1	16	TRBJ2-7	-	TRBD2	TGCGCCAGCAGCCAAGTGGGGGATAGCGGGAGATACGAGCAGTACTTC	CASSQVGDSGRYEQYF
TRBV7-9	12	TRBJ2-7	once	-	TGTGCCAGCAGTCAGGGGGGCTACGAGCAGTACTTC	CASSQGGYEQYF
TRBV21-1	10	TRBJ2-5	-	-	TGTGCCAGCCCCAGAGAGACCCAGTACTTC	CASPRETQYF
TRBV6-1	17	TRBJ2-3	many	TRBD1	TGTGCCAGCAGTGCGTGGACAGGGGGGGTTGGCACAGATACGCAGTATTTT	CASSAWTGGVGTDTQYF
TRBV27	13	TRBJ2-7	-	TRBD1	TGTGCCAGCAGCCTACAGGGGGCCTACGAGCAGTACTTC	CASSLQGAYEQYF
TRBV5-1	18	TRBJ2-3	-	TRBD2	TGCGCCAGCAGCTTGGCCGTCCCTCTAGCGGAGAGCACAGATACGCAGTATTTT	CASSLAVPLAESTDTQYF
TRBV28	18	TRBJ1-2	-	-	TGTGCCAGCAGTTTATCTGGGGTGGACGGGATAAGATTCTATGGCTACACCTTC	CASSLSGVDGIRFYGYTF
TRBV7-2	16	TRBJ2-5	-	TRBD2	TGTGCCAGCAGCTTAGCGACTAGCGGGGGACAAGAGACCCAGTACTTC	CASSLATSGGQETQYF
TRBV4-1	16	TRBJ2-3	-	TRBD1	TGCGCCAGCAGCCAAGATAGGACAGGGGTCACAGATACGCAGTATTTT	CASSQDRTGVTDTQYF
TRBV24-1	16	TRBJ2-5	-	TRBD1	TGTGCCACCAGTGACTCCCGGGACAGGGGTACGGAGACCCAGTACTTC	CATSDSRDRGTETQYF
TRBV27	13	TRBJ1-2	few	-	TGTGCCAGCAGACGCGGGTCGGAAGTTGGCTACACCTTC	CASRRGSEVGYTF
TRBV9	13	TRBJ1-1	-	-	TGTGCCAGCAGCGGCGGGAAGTCCACTGAAGCTTTCTTT	CASSGGKSTEAFF
TRBV6-4	12	TRBJ1-2	-	-	TGTGCCAGCAGTGAGGGAAGGGGTGGCTACACCTTC	CASSEGRGGYTF
TRBV5-1	15	TRBJ2-5	-	TRBD2	TGCGCCAGCAGTGTGACTAGCGGGAGTTCAGAGACCCAGTACTTC	CASSVTSGSSETQYF
TRBV4-1	16	TRBJ1-1	-	TRBD1	TGCGCCAGCAGCCAAGAACCCGACAGGGGGTGGACTGAAGCTTTCTTT	CASSQEPDRGWTEAFF
TRBV5-6	18	TRBJ2-7	-	TRBD1	TGTGCCAGCAGCGCAACCCCCCCGACAGGGGGAATTTCCTACGAGCAGTACTTC	CASSATPPTGGISYEQYF
TRBV14	14	TRBJ1-1	-	-	TGTGCCAGCAGCCGACGAGGGCCGAACACTGAAGCTTTCTTT	CASSRRGPNTEAFF
TRBV4-1	12	TRBJ2-7	-	-	TGCGCCAGCAGCCAAAGGGAGCGGGAGCAGTACTTC	CASSQREREQYF
TRBV7-2	15	TRBJ2-7	-	TRBD1	TGTGCCAGCAGCTTAGCGAGCCAGGGGGCCTACGAGCAGTACTTC	CASSLASQGAYEQYF
TRBV20-1	11	TRBJ2-7	-	TRBD1	TGCAGTGGACAGGGGGGCTCCGAGCAGTACTTC	CSGQGGSEQYF
TRBV4-1	17	TRBJ2-5	few	TRBD2	TGCGCCAGCAGCCAAGTTATCGGCGGGGGGCACGAAGAGACCCAGTACTTC	CASSQVIGGGHEETQYF
TRBV21-1	16	TRBJ2-7	-	-	TGTGCCAGCAGCCTATACGACCGGGACAGACTCTACGAGCAGTACTTC	CASSLYDRDRLYEQYF
TRBV3-1/TRBV3-2	13	TRBJ2-1	-	TRBD2	TGTGCCAGCAGCCAAGATGTAGTGGGACTAGCCTTCTTC	CASSQDVVGLAFF
TRBV29-1	13	TRBJ2-7	few	TRBD2	TGCAGCGCTAGCTTGGGGGGGGGCTACGAGCAGTACTTC	CSASLGGGYEQYF
TRBV2	14	TRBJ1-2	-	-	TGTGCCAGCAGTAAGGACATTAACAGTATAGGCTACACCTTC	CASSKDINSIGYTF
TRBV19	16	TRBJ2-3	-	-	TGTGCCAGTAGTATGAGGAGGGGCCGCGGCACAGATACGCAGTATTTT	CASSMRRGRGTDTQYF
TRBV7-3	15	TRBJ1-6	-	TRBD1	TGTGCCAGCAGCTTTTTCGACAGGGAGGCTTCACCCCTCCACTTT	CASSFFDREASPLHF
TRBV6-5	13	TRBJ1-1	-	-	TGTGCCAGCAGCCAGGGATACCGGGCCGAAGCTTTCTTT	CASSQGYRAEAFF
TRBV24-1	18	TRBJ2-1	-	TRBD2	TGTGCCACCAGTGACCCGACTAGCGGGAGGAGCTCCTACAATGAGCAGTTCTTC	CATSDPTSGRSSYNEQFF
TRBV9	15	TRBJ1-5	-	TRBD1	TGTGCCAGCAGCGCGGGACAGGGGGCGCGACAGCCCCAGCATTTT	CASSAGQGARQPQHF
TRBV5-1	15	TRBJ2-2	-	-	TGCGCCAGCAGCTTAAGTGGTTTGAACATCGGGGAGCTGTTTTTT	CASSLSGLNIGELFF
TRBV19	13	TRBJ1-5	-	-	TGTGCCAGTTGGGGGGGGCGGGACCAGCCCCAGCATTTT	CASWGGRDQPQHF
TRBV10-1	15	TRBJ2-2	-	-	TGCGCCAGCAGCCCTGAGCGCTCGAACACCGGGGAGCTGTTTTTT	CASSPERSNTGELFF
TRBV4-1	15	TRBJ1-1	-	TRBD1	TGCGCCAGCCGCCGCCCGGGACAGGGGGCGGCTGAAGCTTTCTTT	CASRRPGQGAAEAFF
TRBV28	12	TRBJ1-5	-	-	TGTGCCAGCAGTTGGGAGAGCCAGCCCCAGCATTTT	CASSWESQPQHF
TRBV3-1/TRBV3-2	17	TRBJ1-6	-	-	TGTGCCAGCAGCCAAAACAGGGCGAGCTCCTATAATTCACCCCTCCACTTT	CASSQNRASSYNSPLHF
TRBV10-2	16	TRBJ2-7	-	TRBD1	TGCGCCAGCAGTGCAATGATGGGGGACAGTTTCTACGAGCAGTACTTC	CASSAMMGDSFYEQYF
TRBV5-4	12	TRBJ2-5	-	TRBD2	TGTGCCAGCAGCTTGGAATTAGCGGGCCAGTACTTC	CASSLELAGQYF
TRBV6-5	12	TRBJ2-1	-	-	TGTGCCAGCAGTTCAAGGCGGGATGAGCAGTTCTTC	CASSSRRDEQFF
TRBV5-1	15	TRBJ2-1	-	TRBD2	TGCGCCAGCAGCTTCTTAGCGGGAGGTCCCAATGAGCAGTTCTTC	CASSFLAGGPNEQFF
TRBV28	16	TRBJ1-1	-	-	TGTGCCAGCAGTTGGATGGGAGGGAGGAGGAACACTGAAGCTTTCTTT	CASSWMGGRRNTEAFF